This passage covers 10 T cell receptor beta chains from one sample sequenced in a study of human T cells and chemical hapten exposure. TCRdb called the RACE reads again in MiXCR, with one record for every CDR3 protein. This table has 97,000 or so distinct CDR3 sequences, 25% to 35% appearing once. The time point denotes: patch test 3, about 24 weeks after DPC sensitization. Indicated treatment: therapeutic diphenylcyclopropenone sensitization with weekly scalp DPC. The specimen was whole blood, collected in connection with sensitization to the hapten diphenylcyclopropenone (DPC). Receptors originate from a man between 35 and 55 years old with alopecia areata. Some clones in this sample may be carry-over from other donors' samples.

This clonotype was recorded only once. CDR3 in amino acids: CASSSRLAGGETQYF. CDR3 bases: TGTGCCAGCAGCTCGCGACTAGCGGGGGGGGAGACCCAGTACTTC. The chain joins TRBV7-2 to TRBJ2-5; TRBD2 agrees at 14 bases. V lost 4 bases, J lost 5 bases, and 3 bases stayed unmatched. The CDR3 runs to 15 residues. Per germline, CDR1 SGHTA and CDR2 FQGNSA.

This CDR3 is CASSQDAASGPPYEQYF. CDR3 DNA sequence: TGCGCCAGCAGCCAAGATGCGGCTAGCGGGCCCCCCTACGAGCAGTACTTC. The chain uses TRBV4-1 and TRBJ2-7; 8 bases are a match to TRBD2. The CDR3 is 17 residues long. Losses at the gene ends were 0 bases for V and 2 bases for J; bases not matched to a gene: 9. The germline V gene encodes CDR1 MGHRA and CDR2 YSYEKL.

This clonotype has a handful of counts. The CDR3 loop is CASSRAGQSYTEAFF. The CDR3 DNA sequence: TGTGCCAGCAGCCGGGCGGGACAGTCCTACACTGAAGCTTTCTTT. This sequence joins TRBV3-1 and TRBJ1-1; 7 nucleotides align to TRBD1. With V trimmed by 4 bases and J by 3 bases, 8 bases remained unmatched. CDR3 size: 15 residues. Germline CDR1 and CDR2: LGHDT and YNNKEL (reference sequence).

This clonotype was seen more than once but under ten times. The chain joins TRBV25-1 to TRBJ2-3; 8 nucleotides agree with TRBD2. This CDR3 comprises 16 residues. V was pared by 2 bases and J by 6 bases, with 10 bases of the junction left unmatched. Germline assignment: CDR1 MGHDK and CDR2 SYGVNS. CDR3 loop: CASSEPPGPSGDTQYF. DNA for the CDR3: TGTGCCAGCAGTGAACCCCCAGGGCCTAGCGGGGATACGCAGTATTTT. Combining the CDR3 with reference TRBV25-1 and TRBJ2-3 gives the whole variable domain EADIYQTPRYLVIGTGKKITLECSQTMGHDKMYWYQQDPGMELHLIHYSYGVNSTEKGDLSSESTVSRIRTEHFPLTLESARPSHTSQYLCASSEPPGPSGDTQYFGPGTRLTVL.

This chain connects TRBV27 to TRBJ2-5; TRBD1 matches at 8 bases. Germline V gene lookup returns CDR1 MNHEY and CDR2 SMNVEV (reference sequence). The CDR3 length is 14 residues. Trimming took 4 bases from V and 10 from J; bases not matched to a gene: 11. The CDR3 spells CASSSDRVGKNQYF. The CDR3 region has the DNA TGTGCCAGCAGTTCGGACAGGGTGGGAAAAAACCAGTACTTC.

This clonotype has just a few counts. The J gene is TRBJ2-5, the V gene TRBV6-1, with D perhaps TRBD1 or TRBD2 (6 bases each). This CDR3 contains 14 residues. Germline CDR1 reads MNHNS; CDR2 reads SASEGT. Trimming removed 2 bases from V and 5 bases from J, with 12 bases in between. The CDR3 bases are TGTGCCAGCAGTGAACAGGGGAGGTGGGAGACCCAGTACTTC. This sequence encodes CASSEQGRWETQYF.

This rearrangement joins TRBV5-6 to TRBJ2-7; D may match TRBD1 or TRBD2 (5 bases each). The CDR3 has 15 amino acids. The germline gives CDR1 SGHDT, CDR2 YYEEEE. The V end was cut by 2 bases, the J end by 2 bases, with 14 bases between. For the CDR3, the DNA is TGTGCCAGCAGCTTCCTGGGGACCCCGGCCTACGAGCAGTACTTC. Protein: CASSFLGTPAYEQYF.

In this sample, this clonotype turned up a few times. The chain carries TRBV2 and TRBJ2-3; 9 bases map to TRBD1. Germline V gene lookup returns CDR1 SNHLY and CDR2 FYNNEI. Trimming removed 9 bases from V and 6 bases from J; junction bases left unmatched: 7. The CDR3 runs to 13 residues. CDR3 sequence (DNA): TGTGCCAGTAAGGGACAGGGTACGGATACGCAGTATTTT. It specifies CASKGQGTDTQYF.

This clonotype was recorded once. The rearrangement uses TRBV27 and TRBJ2-4; 12 positions match TRBD2. V was pared by 5 bases and J by 7 bases, with 6 bases of the junction left unmatched. This CDR3 has 15 amino acids. The germline V gene encodes CDR1 MNHEY and CDR2 SMNVEV (reference sequence). The DNA of the CDR3 is TGTGCCAGCAGTCCGGGGACTAGCGGGTCTAACATTCAGTACTTC. Its protein product is CASSPGTSGSNIQYF.

The chain carries TRBV6-2 or TRBV6-3 and TRBJ2-7; 8 nucleotides align to TRBD2. This CDR3 is built from 17 residues. V gave up 0 bases and J gave up 6 bases; unmatched junction bases: 13. Germline CDR1 MNHEY, CDR2 SVGEGT. The CDR3: CASSYSKGTREGREQYF. CDR3 bases: TGTGCCAGCAGTTACTCGAAAGGGACTCGGGAGGGCCGCGAGCAGTACTTC.